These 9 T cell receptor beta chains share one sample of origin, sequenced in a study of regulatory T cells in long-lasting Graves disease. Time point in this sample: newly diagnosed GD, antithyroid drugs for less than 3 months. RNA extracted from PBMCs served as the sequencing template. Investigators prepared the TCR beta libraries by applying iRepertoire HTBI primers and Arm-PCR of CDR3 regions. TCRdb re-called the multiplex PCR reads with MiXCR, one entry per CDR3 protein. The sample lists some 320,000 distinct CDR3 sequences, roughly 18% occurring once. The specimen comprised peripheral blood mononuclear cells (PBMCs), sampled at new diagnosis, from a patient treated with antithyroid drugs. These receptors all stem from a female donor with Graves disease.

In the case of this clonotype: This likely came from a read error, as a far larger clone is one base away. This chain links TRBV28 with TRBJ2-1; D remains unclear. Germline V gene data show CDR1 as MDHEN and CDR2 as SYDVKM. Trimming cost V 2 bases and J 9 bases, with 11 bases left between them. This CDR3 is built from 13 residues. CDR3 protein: CASSLISSLEQFF. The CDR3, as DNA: TGTGCCAGCAGTTTAATAAGCTCCCTTGAGCAGTTCTTC.

This CDR3 reads CASSLGGGRSNQPQHF. In DNA, the CDR3 is TGTGCCAGCAGCTTAGGCGGCGGGAGGAGCAATCAGCCCCAGCATTTT. The chain uses TRBV13 and TRBJ1-5; no clear D. The V gene's germline CDR1 is PRHDT and CDR2 FYEKMQ (reference sequence). This CDR3 spans 16 amino acids. V lost 0 bases to trimming and J lost 1 base, with 10 bases between them. Looking up the rest from reference TRBV13 and TRBJ1-5 gives the full variable domain: AAGVIQSPRHLIKEKRETATLKCYPIPRHDTVYWYQQGPGQDPQFLISFYEKMQSDKGSIPDRFSAQQFSDYHSELNMSSLELGDSALYFCASSLGGGRSNQPQHFGDGTRLSIL.

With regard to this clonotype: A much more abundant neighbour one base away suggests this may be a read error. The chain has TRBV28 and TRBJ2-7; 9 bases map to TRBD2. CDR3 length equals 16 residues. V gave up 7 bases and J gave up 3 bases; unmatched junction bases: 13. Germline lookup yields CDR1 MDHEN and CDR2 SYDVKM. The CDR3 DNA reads TGTGCCAGCATCCCTGGGGAGTCGCGGGAGGGCTACGAGCAGTACTTC. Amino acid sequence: CASIPGESREGYEQYF.

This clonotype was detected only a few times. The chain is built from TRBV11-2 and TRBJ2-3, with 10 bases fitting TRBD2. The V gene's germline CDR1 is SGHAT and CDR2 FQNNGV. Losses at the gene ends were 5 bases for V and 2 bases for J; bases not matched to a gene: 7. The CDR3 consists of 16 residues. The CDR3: CASSPWTSGYTDTQYF. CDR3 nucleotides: TGTGCCAGCAGCCCCTGGACTAGCGGATACACAGATACGCAGTATTTT.

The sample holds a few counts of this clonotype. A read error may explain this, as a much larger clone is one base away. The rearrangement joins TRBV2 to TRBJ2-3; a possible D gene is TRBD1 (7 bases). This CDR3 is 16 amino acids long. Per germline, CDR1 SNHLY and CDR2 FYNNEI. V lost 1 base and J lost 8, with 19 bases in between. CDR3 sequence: CASSEEGAGRTGTQYF. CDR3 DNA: TGTGCCAGCAGTGAAGAGGGGGCCGGGAGAACCGGTACGCAGTATTTT.

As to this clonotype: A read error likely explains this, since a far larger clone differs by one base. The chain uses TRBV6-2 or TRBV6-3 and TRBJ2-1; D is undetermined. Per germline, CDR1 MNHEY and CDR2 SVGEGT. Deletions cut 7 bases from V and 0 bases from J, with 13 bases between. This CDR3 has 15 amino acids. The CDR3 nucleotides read TGTGCCAGCAAAACATTACCGAGCTCCTACAATGAGCAGTTCTTC. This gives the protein CASKTLPSSYNEQFF.

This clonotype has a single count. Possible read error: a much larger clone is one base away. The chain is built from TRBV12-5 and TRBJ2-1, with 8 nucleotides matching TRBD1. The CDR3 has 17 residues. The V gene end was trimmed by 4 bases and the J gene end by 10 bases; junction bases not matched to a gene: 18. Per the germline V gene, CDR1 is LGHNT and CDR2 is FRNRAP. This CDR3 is CASGSYLRQGITYEQFF. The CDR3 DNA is TGTGCTAGTGGTTCATACCTTCGACAGGGGATTACCTACGAGCAGTTCTTC.

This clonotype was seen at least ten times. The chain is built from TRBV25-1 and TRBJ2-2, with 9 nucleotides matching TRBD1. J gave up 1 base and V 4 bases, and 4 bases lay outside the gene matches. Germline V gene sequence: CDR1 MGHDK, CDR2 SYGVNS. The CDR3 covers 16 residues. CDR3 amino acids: CASSGYRGQNTGELFF. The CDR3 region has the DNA TGTGCCAGCAGTGGATACAGGGGGCAGAACACCGGGGAGCTGTTTTTT.

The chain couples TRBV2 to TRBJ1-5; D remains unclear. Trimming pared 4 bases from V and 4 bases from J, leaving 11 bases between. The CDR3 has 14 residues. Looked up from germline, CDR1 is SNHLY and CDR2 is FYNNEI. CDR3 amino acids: CASSGESGNQPQHF. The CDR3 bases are TGTGCCAGCAGTGGGGAATCGGGGAATCAGCCCCAGCATTTT.